The subject of this entry is one TCR beta chain. The antigen is undetermined. Some second doses came at about 4 weeks and others at about 12 weeks; these were pooled. These data are taken from a study of T cell responses to AZD1222 COVID-19 vaccine. Study findings and constraints: Donors in the cohort were predominantly white British and more often female, and clonal diversity was possibly underestimated.

Only in-frame clones appear in the TCRdb table, and some are missing; sequencing was by immunoSEQ multiplex PCR. The table records 120,000 or so clones, roughly 92% of them present only once. Germline CDR1 and CDR2: SGHKS and YYEKEE (reference sequence). The CDR3 is 12 amino acids. V was trimmed by 6 bases and J by 6 bases, leaving 11 bases between them. The chain has TRBV5-5 and TRBJ2-3; D remains ambiguous. This TCR was recovered from an adult who received the AZD1222 COVID-19 vaccine. The sequences come from peripheral blood, collected 28 days after the second AZD1222 dose. The CDR3 reads CASTLRLDTQYF. The CDR3, as DNA: TGTGCCAGCACCCTTCGGCTGGATACGCAGTATTTT.